A selection of T cell receptor beta chains follows, all from one sample in a study. Each CDR3 protein gets one entry after TCRdb re-called the RT-PCR reads with MiXCR. The top ten clones hold 3.6% of a sample with fewer than 800,000 distinct CDR3 sequences, approximately 15% of them seen once. The sequenced sample was memory CD4+ T cells from blood. All receptors come from a female donor in good health, serving as a healthy control. CDR3s include the opening cysteine and the closing phenylalanine or tryptophan. A D gene is named only where the DNA matches it firmly. Clone size is given for some rows only: seen once, a few or many times, or a class if the clone is expanded.

TRBJ2-5 - - TRBV6-5 TGTGCCAGCCGGGACTCAGGGGTAACAGAGACCCAGTACTTC CASRDSGVTETQYF
TRBJ2-3 - - TRBV7-3 TGTGCCAGCAGCTCGACGGGGGAGCCGACAGATACGCAGTATTTT CASSSTGEPTDTQYF
TRBJ1-2 - - TRBV24-1 TGTGCCACCAGTGACCCGGTGTCATCTAGCTACACCTTC CATSDPVSSSYTF
TRBJ2-2 - - TRBV25-1 TGTGCCAGCACTTACCGGGACCCACCGAACACCGGGGAGCTGTTTTTT CASTYRDPPNTGELFF
TRBJ2-1 many TRBD2 TRBV20-1 TGCAGTCTAGGGGGCGGGAGGGGGAACAATGAGCAGTTCTTC CSLGGGRGNNEQFF
TRBJ1-5 many - TRBV29-1 TGCAGCGTTCTAAGTGGGCAGGGTAATCAGCCCCAGCATTTT CSVLSGQGNQPQHF
TRBJ2-7 few - TRBV6-6 TGTGCCAGCAGTTACTCGAGTCCTTACGAGCAGTACTTC CASSYSSPYEQYF
TRBJ2-7 few - TRBV20-1 TGCAGTGCTAGTGAACCGGACCACGAGCAGTACTTC CSASEPDHEQYF
TRBJ1-1 few - TRBV4-3 TGCGCCAGCAGCCAAGTCGGCAGGGTGCCTGAAGCTTTCTTT CASSQVGRVPEAFF
TRBJ2-4 - - TRBV28 TGTGCCAGCAGTTTATCGTGGGCAGGGACCGGCATTCAGTACTTC CASSLSWAGTGIQYF
TRBJ2-1 - TRBD2 TRBV20-1 TGCAGTACCAAAGTGGTAGCGGGAGGGAATGAGCAGTTCTTC CSTKVVAGGNEQFF
TRBJ2-3 many TRBD2 TRBV27 TGTGCCACTACCACAGCGGGGCCCACAGATACGCAGTATTTT CATTTAGPTDTQYF
TRBJ2-4 - - TRBV7-2 TGTGCCAGCAGCACCGCTTCCAAAAACATTCAGTACTTC CASSTASKNIQYF
TRBJ1-5 - - TRBV20-1 TGCAGTGCAAACAGGGAATTGAGCAATAGCAATCAGCCCCAGCATTTT CSANRELSNSNQPQHF
TRBJ2-7 few TRBD2 TRBV11-2 TGTGCCAGCAGCTTAGATCGGGGACTAGCGGGAGGGCCCGACGAGCAGTACTTC CASSLDRGLAGGPDEQYF
TRBJ2-2 - - TRBV12-3/TRBV12-4 TGTGCCAGCAGTTTGATAGCCGGGGGCAGCGTCACCGGGGAGCTGTTTTTT CASSLIAGGSVTGELFF
TRBJ1-2 - - TRBV29-1 TGCAGCGTTGAGGGTCAGATAGGGGTAAACTATGGCTACACCTTC CSVEGQIGVNYGYTF
TRBJ1-4 few - TRBV3-1 TGTGCCAGCAGCCAAGATCGGCTTCCCGCTACCGGGACTGAAAAACTGTTTTTT CASSQDRLPATGTEKLFF
TRBJ1-4 - - TRBV10-3 TGTGCCATCAGTGAGTCTCAGGGGAGTGAAAAACTGTTTTTT CAISESQGSEKLFF
TRBJ1-2 many TRBD1 TRBV12-3/TRBV12-4 TGTGCCAGCAGTACAGGGGCTGCCTACTATGGCTACACCTTC CASSTGAAYYGYTF
TRBJ2-7 many - TRBV7-7 TGTGCTAGCAGCTTAGACCCCCTCGGGAGTTACGAGCAGTACTTC CASSLDPLGSYEQYF
TRBJ1-5 few - TRBV4-1 TGCGCCAGCAGCCAAGAAGGGGGAGGGCTTCAGCCCCAGCATTTT CASSQEGGGLQPQHF
TRBJ2-7 few - TRBV7-2 TGTGCCAGCAGCGCGGGGCGGCTCAGCTACGAGCAGTACTTC CASSAGRLSYEQYF